This entry concerns a single T cell receptor (beta chain). In the authors' methods: Reference gene primers were amplified, and this amplification served to estimate nucleated cell counts. Measured with immunoSEQ multiplex PCR; TCRdb has only the in-frame clones, and not every one. That table gives V, J and clone size, and the DNA gave D and trimming. This sample has about 220,000 clones, with 80% to 90% found just once. Germline V lookup: CDR1 SGHTA, CDR2 FQGNSA. The CDR3 covers 15 residues. Trimming left V 2 bases short and J 0 bases short, with 11 bases between. This record comes from a study of blood T cell repertoires in COVID-19. About the research overall: Samples representing acute and convalescent COVID-19 were sourced from the United States, Italy and Spain. T cells, B-cell-depleted T cells, or PBMCs supplied cDNA or gDNA.

The material sequenced was peripheral blood. The V and J genes are TRBV7-2 and TRBJ2-7; D possibly corresponds to TRBD2 (5 bases). The receptor's source is a woman aged 40 to 50 with active or convalescent COVID-19. The CDR3 region is CASSLSGLLSYEQYF. In DNA form, the CDR3 reads TGTGCCAGCAGCTTATCGGGGTTACTCTCCTACGAGCAGTACTTC. The full variable domain, in which reference TRBV7-2 and TRBJ2-7 provide the parts outside the CDR3, is GAGVSQSPSNKVTEKGKDVELRCDPISGHTALYWYRQSLGQGLEFLIYFQGNSAPDKSGLPSDRFSAERTGGSVSTLTIQRTQQEDSAVYLCASSLSGLLSYEQYFGPGTRLTVT.